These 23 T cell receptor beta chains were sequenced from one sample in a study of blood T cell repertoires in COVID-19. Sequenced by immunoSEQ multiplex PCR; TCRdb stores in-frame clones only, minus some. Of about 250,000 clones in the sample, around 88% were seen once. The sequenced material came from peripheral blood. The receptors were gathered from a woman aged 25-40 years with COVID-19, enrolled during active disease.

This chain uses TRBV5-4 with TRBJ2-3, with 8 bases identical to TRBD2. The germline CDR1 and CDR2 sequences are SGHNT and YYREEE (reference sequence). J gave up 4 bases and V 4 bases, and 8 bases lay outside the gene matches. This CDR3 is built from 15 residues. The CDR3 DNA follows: TGTGCCAGCAGCCCCGCCGGGGGGGCCTCAGATACGCAGTATTTT. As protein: CASSPAGGASDTQYF.

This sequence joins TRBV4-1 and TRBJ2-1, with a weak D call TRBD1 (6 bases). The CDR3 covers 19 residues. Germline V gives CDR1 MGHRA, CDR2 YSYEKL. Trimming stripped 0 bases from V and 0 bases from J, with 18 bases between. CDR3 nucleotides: TGCGCCAGCAGCCAAGATTTACAGGGTATTGGTTACTCCTACAATGAGCAGTTCTTC. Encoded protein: CASSQDLQGIGYSYNEQFF.

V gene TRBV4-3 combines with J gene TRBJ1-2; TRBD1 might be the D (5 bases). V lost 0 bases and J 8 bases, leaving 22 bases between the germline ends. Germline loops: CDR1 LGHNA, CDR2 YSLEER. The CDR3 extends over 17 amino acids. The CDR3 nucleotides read TGCGCCAGCAGCCAAGACACCGGGACTCCTGACCACCGGGGCTACACCTTC. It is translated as CASSQDTGTPDHRGYTF.

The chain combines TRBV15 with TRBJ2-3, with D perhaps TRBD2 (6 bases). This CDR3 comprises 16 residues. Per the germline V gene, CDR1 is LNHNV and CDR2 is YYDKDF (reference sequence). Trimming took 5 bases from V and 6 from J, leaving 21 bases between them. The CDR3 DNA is TGTGCCACCAGCCCCGTTCCCGGGACTGGGGGGGATACGCAGTATTTT. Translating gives CATSPVPGTGGDTQYF. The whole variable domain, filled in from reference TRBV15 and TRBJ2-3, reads DAMVIQNPRYQVTQFGKPVTLSCSQTLNHNVMYWYQQKSSQAPKLLFHYYDKDFNNEADTPDNFQSRRPNTSFCFLDIRSPGLGDTAMYLCATSPVPGTGGDTQYFGPGTRLTVL.

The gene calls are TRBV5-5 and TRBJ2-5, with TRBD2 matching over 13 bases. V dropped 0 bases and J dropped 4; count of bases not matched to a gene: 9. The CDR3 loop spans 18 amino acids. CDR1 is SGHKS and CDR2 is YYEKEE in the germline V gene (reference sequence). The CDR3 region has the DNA TGTGCCAGCAGCTTGGGGCCACTAGCGGGGGGGCACTCAGAGACCCAGTACTTC. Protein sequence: CASSLGPLAGGHSETQYF.

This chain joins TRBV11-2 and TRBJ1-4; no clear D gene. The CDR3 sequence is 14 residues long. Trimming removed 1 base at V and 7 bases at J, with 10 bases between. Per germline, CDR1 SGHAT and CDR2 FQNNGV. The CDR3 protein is CASSLGLSGEKLFF. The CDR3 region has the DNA TGTGCCAGCAGCTTAGGTTTGTCGGGTGAAAAACTGTTTTTT.

DNA for the CDR3: TGTGCCAGCAGGCTAGAGGGTCGAGGAGGGGCCAACGTCCTGACTTTC. Its translation: CASRLEGRGGANVLTF. The rearrangement links TRBV2 to TRBJ2-6, with D possibly TRBD2 on 5 matching bases. V lost 6 bases, J lost 4 bases, and 16 bases lay in between. Germline V gene data show CDR1 as SNHLY and CDR2 as FYNNEI. The CDR3 has 16 amino acids.

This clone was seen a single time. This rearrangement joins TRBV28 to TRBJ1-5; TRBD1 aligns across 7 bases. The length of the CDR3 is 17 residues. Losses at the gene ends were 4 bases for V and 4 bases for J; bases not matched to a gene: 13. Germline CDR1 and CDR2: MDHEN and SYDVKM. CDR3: CASSSNPLEQGNQPQHF. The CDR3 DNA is TGTGCCAGCAGTTCAAACCCTCTGGAACAGGGGAATCAGCCCCAGCATTTT.

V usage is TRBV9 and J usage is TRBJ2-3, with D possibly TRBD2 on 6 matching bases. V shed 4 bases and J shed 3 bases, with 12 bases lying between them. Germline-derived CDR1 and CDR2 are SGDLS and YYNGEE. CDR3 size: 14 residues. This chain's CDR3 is CASSLLANTDTQYF. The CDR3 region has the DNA TGTGCCAGCAGCCTTCTAGCGAATACAGATACGCAGTATTTT.

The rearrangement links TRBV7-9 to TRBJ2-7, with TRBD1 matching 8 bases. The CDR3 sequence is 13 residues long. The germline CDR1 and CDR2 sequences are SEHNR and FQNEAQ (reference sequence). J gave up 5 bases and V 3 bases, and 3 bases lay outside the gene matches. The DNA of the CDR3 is TGTGCCAGCAGCTTTTCAGGGGGCCACGAGCAGTACGTC. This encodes CASSFSGGHEQYV.

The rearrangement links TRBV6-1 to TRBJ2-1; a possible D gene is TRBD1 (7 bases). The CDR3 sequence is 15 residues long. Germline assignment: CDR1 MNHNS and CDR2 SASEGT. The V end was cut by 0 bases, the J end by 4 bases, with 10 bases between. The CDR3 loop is CASSEAAGGYNEQFF. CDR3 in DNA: TGTGCCAGCAGTGAAGCGGCAGGGGGGTACAATGAGCAGTTCTTC.

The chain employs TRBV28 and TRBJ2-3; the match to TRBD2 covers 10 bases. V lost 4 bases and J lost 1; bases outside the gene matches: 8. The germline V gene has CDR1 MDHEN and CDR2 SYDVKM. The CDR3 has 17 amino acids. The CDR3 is CASSSWTSGRGTDTQYF. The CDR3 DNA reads TGTGCCAGCAGTTCCTGGACTAGCGGTAGAGGCACAGATACGCAGTATTTT.

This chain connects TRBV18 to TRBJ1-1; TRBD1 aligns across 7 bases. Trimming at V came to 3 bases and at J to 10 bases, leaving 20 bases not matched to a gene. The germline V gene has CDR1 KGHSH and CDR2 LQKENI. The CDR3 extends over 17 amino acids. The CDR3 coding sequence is TGTGCCAGCTCACCGCCCGGGACAGCTAATTTTAGGATTAGAGCTTTCTTT. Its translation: CASSPPGTANFRIRAFF. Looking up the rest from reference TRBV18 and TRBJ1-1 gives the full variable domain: NAGVMQNPRHLVRRRGQEARLRCSPMKGHSHVYWYRQLPEEGLKFMVYLQKENIIDESGMPKERFSAEFPKEGPSILRIQQVVRGDSAAYFCASSPPGTANFRIRAFFGQGTRLTVV.

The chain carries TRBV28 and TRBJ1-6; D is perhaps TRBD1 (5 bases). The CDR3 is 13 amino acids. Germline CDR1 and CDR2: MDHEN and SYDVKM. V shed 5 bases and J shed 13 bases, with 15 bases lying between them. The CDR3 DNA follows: TGTGCCAGCAGTCTAGGGGCCCGTGGCCCCCTCCACTTT. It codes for CASSLGARGPLHF.

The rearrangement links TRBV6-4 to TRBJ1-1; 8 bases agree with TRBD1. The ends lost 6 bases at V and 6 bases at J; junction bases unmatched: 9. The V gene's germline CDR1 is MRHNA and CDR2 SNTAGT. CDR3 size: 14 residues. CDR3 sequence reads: CASSETDRDPEAFF. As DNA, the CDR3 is TGTGCCAGCAGCGAAACGGACAGGGACCCTGAAGCTTTCTTT.

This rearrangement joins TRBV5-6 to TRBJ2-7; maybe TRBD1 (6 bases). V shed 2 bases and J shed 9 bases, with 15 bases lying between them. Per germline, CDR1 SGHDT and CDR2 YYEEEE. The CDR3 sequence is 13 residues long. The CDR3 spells CASSFGQLRGQYF. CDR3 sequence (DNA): TGTGCCAGCAGCTTTGGACAGTTACGAGGGCAGTACTTC.

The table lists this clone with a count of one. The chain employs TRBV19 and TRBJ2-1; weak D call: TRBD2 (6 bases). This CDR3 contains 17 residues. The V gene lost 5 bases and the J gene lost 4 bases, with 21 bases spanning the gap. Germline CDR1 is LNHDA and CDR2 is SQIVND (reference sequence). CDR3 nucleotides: TGTGCCAGTAGTGCTTCCCCCTGGGGGGAGCGGTACAATGAGCAGTTCTTC. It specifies CASSASPWGERYNEQFF. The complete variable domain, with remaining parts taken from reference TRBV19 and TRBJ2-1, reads DGGITQSPKYLFRKEGQNVTLSCEQNLNHDAMYWYRQDPGQGLRLIYYSQIVNDFQKGDIAEGYSVSREKKESFPLTVTSAQKNPTAFYLCASSASPWGERYNEQFFGPGTRLTVL.

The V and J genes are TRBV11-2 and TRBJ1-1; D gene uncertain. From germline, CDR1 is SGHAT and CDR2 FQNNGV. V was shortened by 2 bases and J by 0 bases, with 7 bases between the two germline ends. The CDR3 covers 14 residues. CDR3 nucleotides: TGTGCCAGCAGCTTAACCGGGATGAACACTGAAGCTTTCTTT. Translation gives CASSLTGMNTEAFF.

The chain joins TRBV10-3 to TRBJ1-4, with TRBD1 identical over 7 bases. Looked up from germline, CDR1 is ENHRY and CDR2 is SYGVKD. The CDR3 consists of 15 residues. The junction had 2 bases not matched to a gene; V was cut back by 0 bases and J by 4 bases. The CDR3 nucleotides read TGTGCCATCAGTGAGTCGACAGGGAATAATGAAAAACTGTTTTTT. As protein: CAISESTGNNEKLFF.

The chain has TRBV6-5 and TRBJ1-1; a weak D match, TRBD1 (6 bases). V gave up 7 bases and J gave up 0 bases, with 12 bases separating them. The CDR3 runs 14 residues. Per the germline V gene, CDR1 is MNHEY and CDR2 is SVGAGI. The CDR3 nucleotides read TGTGCCAGCACCGTGGACAGCTTGAACACTGAAGCTTTCTTT. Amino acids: CASTVDSLNTEAFF.

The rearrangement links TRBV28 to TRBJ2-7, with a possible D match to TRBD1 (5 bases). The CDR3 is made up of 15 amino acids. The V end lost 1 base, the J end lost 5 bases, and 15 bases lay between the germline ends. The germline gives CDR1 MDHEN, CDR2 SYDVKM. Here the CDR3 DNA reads TGTGCCAGCAGTTTATTGGACATCAACCCCCACGAGCAGTACTTC. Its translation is CASSLLDINPHEQYF.

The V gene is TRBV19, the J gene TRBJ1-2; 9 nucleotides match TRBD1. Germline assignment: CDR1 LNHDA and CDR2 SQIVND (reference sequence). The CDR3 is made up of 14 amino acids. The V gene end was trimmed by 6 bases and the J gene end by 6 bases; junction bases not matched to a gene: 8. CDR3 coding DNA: TGTGCCAGTAGCGGCCGGGGACAGGGAAATGGCTACACCTTC. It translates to CASSGRGQGNGYTF.

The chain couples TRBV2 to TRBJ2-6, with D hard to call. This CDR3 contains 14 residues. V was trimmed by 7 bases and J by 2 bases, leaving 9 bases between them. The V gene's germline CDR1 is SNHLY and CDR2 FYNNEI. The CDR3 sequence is CASNLTPGANVLTF. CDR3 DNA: TGTGCCAGCAATTTAACTCCTGGGGCCAACGTCCTGACTTTC.